A selection of T cell receptor beta chains follows, all from one sample in a study of blood T cell repertoires in COVID-19. Produced via immunoSEQ multiplex PCR; TCRdb's table is partial and in-frame only. The sample has 65,000 to 85,000 clones; around 87% are singletons. Sequencing was performed on peripheral blood. The source is a woman younger than 35 with acute or convalescent COVID-19. Each CDR3 is given with its conserved first and last residue. Fields, in order: D gene, V gene, clone size, J gene, CDR3 DNA, CDR3 protein. The D gene is left open where the match is weak. Only part of the rows carry a size: once, few, many, or a class if the clone is expanded.

-,TRBV7-9,-,TRBJ1-2,TGTGCCAGCAGCTCACTTAACACGAGGACAGACGAGTATGGCTACACCTTC,CASSSLNTRTDEYGYTF
TRBD1,TRBV5-5,-,TRBJ1-1,TGTGCCAGCAGACGACAGGGGAACACTGAAGCTTTCTTT,CASRRQGNTEAFF
-,TRBV3-1/TRBV3-2,-,TRBJ1-4,TGTGCCAGCAGCGGAGGGACTAATGAAAAACTGTTTTTT,CASSGGTNEKLFF
TRBD1,TRBV2,-,TRBJ1-4,TGTGCCAGCAGAGGACAGGGGGCAAGGGATGAAAAACTGTTTTTT,CASRGQGARDEKLFF
-,TRBV3-1/TRBV3-2,-,TRBJ1-1,TGTGCCAGCAGCCAGGGGAGTCTGACTGAAGCTTTCTTT,CASSQGSLTEAFF
TRBD1,TRBV5-1,-,TRBJ2-2,TGCGCCAGCAGATTGGACAGGGGGCGAACCGGGGAGCTGTTTTTT,CASRLDRGRTGELFF
-,TRBV29-1,few,TRBJ1-1,TGCAGCGTTCCAGGGTCCAACACTGAAGCTTTCTTT,CSVPGSNTEAFF
TRBD1,TRBV2,-,TRBJ1-4,TGTGCCAGCAGGGGGACAGGGGGACGGGAAAAACTGTTTTTT,CASRGTGGREKLFF
-,TRBV4-3,-,TRBJ2-2,TGCGCCAGCAGCCAAGTCAGGACTACGAACACCGGGGAGCTGTTTTTT,CASSQVRTTNTGELFF
TRBD2,TRBV14,-,TRBJ2-2,TGTGCCAGCAGCCGCCGACTAGCGGGAGACACCGGGGAGCTGTTTTTT,CASSRRLAGDTGELFF
-,TRBV6-5,-,TRBJ2-1,TGTGCCAGCAGGACCCGGGACTATGAGCAGTTCTTC,CASRTRDYEQFF
TRBD2,TRBV6-6,-,TRBJ2-7,TGTGCCAGCAGTCCCTCGGCGGGAGGGACGTACGAGCAGTACTTC,CASSPSAGGTYEQYF
TRBD2,TRBV11-2,-,TRBJ2-3,TGTGCCAGCAGCTTCAGACTAGCGGGAGATAGCACAGATACGCAGTATTTT,CASSFRLAGDSTDTQYF
TRBD1,TRBV6-5,-,TRBJ1-2,TGTGCCAGCAGAAGGGGGACGGACAGGACTTCCGGCTACACCTTC,CASRRGTDRTSGYTF
TRBD1,TRBV30,once,TRBJ2-1,TGTGCCTGGACTATTGGGACAGGGGACTACGAGCAGTTCTTC,CAWTIGTGDYEQFF
TRBD1,TRBV10-3,-,TRBJ2-4,TGTGCCATCAGTGAGAGGACAGGGGGCCAGGGAGACATTCAGTACTTC,CAISERTGGQGDIQYF
-,TRBV18,-,TRBJ2-6,TGTGCCAGCTCACCAGTCAGGCGCTCTGGGGCCAACGTCCTGACTTTC,CASSPVRRSGANVLTF
-,TRBV30,-,TRBJ2-7,TGTGCCTGGAGTGGCAGGGGTCACCCATACGAGCAGTACTTC,CAWSGRGHPYEQYF
TRBD2,TRBV11-2,-,TRBJ2-1,TGTGCCAGCAGAAAATTAGCGGGAGATTACAATGAGCAGTTCTTC,CASRKLAGDYNEQFF
-,TRBV5-1,-,TRBJ2-7,TGCGCCAGCAGCTTGGAGCATAACTACGAGCAGTACTTC,CASSLEHNYEQYF
-,TRBV2,-,TRBJ2-7,TGTGCCAGCAGTGAAGCGCTTCAAAGACAGAGGAGCTCCTACGAGCAGTACTTC,CASSEALQRQRSSYEQYF
TRBD2,TRBV23-1,-,TRBJ2-4,TGCGCCAGCAGTCAATCGCTCGCGGGAGCAGCCAAAAACATTCAGTACTTC,CASSQSLAGAAKNIQYF
-,TRBV29-1,-,TRBJ2-7,TGCAGCGTTCTTATACAGTCCTACGAGCAGTACTTC,CSVLIQSYEQYF
TRBD2,TRBV6-5,-,TRBJ2-7,TGTGCCAGCAGCCCCGCGGGAGGGACACGGGACGAGCAGTACTTC,CASSPAGGTRDEQYF
-,TRBV10-3,-,TRBJ2-3,TGTGCCATCAGTGGAAGCGTTCTCACAGATACGCAGTATTTT,CAISGSVLTDTQYF
TRBD2,TRBV3-1/TRBV3-2,-,TRBJ2-1,TGTGCCAGCAGCCAAGATGATCTAGCGGATTCCTACAATGAGCAGTTCTTC,CASSQDDLADSYNEQFF
TRBD2,TRBV30,-,TRBJ2-5,TGTGCCTGGAGTTCCTCGGGGACTAGCGGGGGGGTGGAGACCCAGTACTTC,CAWSSSGTSGGVETQYF
TRBD2,TRBV28,-,TRBJ2-7,TGTGCCAGTGTAGCGGGGGGGTCTCGAGAGCAGTACTTC,CASVAGGSREQYF
TRBD1,TRBV18,-,TRBJ1-1,TGTGCCAGCTCAGCGGACAGGGGGAACACTGAAGCTTTCTTT,CASSADRGNTEAFF
-,TRBV3-1/TRBV3-2,-,TRBJ1-6,TGTGCCAGCAGCCAAGAAGCTTCACCCCTCCACTTT,CASSQEASPLHF
-,TRBV2,-,TRBJ2-3,TGTGCCAGCAGTAGGGAAATAGAGGGTACGCAGTATTTT,CASSREIEGTQYF
-,TRBV6-6,-,TRBJ2-1,TGTGCCAGCAGTTACGCCAGGCAGGGAAGGGGCAATGAGCAGTTCTTC,CASSYARQGRGNEQFF
TRBD1,TRBV20-1,-,TRBJ2-4,TGCAGTGCTAGTAGGCCGGGACAGACGGCCAAAAACATTCAGTACTTC,CSASRPGQTAKNIQYF
-,TRBV3-1/TRBV3-2,-,TRBJ1-2,TGTGCCAGCAGCGAAGGCGGGGGTACCACGCCCTATGGCTACACCTTC,CASSEGGGTTPYGYTF
TRBD2,TRBV4-1,-,TRBJ2-3,TGCGCCAGCAGCCAAGACCCTAGCGGGGGCACAGATACGCAGTATTTT,CASSQDPSGGTDTQYF
-,TRBV15,-,TRBJ2-2,TGTGCCACCAGCAGCGGACAGACGAACACCGGGGAGCTGTTTTTT,CATSSGQTNTGELFF
TRBD2,TRBV29-1,-,TRBJ2-5,TGCAGCGTTGGAGGACTAGCAGACAAGTACCAAGAGACCCAGTACTTC,CSVGGLADKYQETQYF
-,TRBV6-1,few,TRBJ1-2,TGTGCCAGCAGTGAAGTTGTCGGGGTAGCTAACTATGGCTACACCTTC,CASSEVVGVANYGYTF
TRBD1,TRBV24-1,-,TRBJ2-3,TGTGCCACCAGTGAACCGACAGGGGGCACAGATACGCAGTATTTT,CATSEPTGGTDTQYF
TRBD2,TRBV5-6,-,TRBJ2-1,TGTGCCAGCAGCTCGGGACTAGCGTCTCATGAGCAGTTCTTC,CASSSGLASHEQFF
-,TRBV4-1,-,TRBJ1-6,TGCGCCAGCAGCCAAGATATGGGGGCTGATTCACCCCTCCACTTT,CASSQDMGADSPLHF
TRBD1,TRBV6-2/TRBV6-3,-,TRBJ1-5,TGTGCCAGCAGTCGGCCGCGTCACCAGGGACAGGGCCCTAATCAGCCCCAGCATTTT,CASSRPRHQGQGPNQPQHF
TRBD1,TRBV5-1,-,TRBJ2-7,TGCGCCAGCAGCGAGCAGAGACAGGGAGCCGAGCAGTACTTC,CASSEQRQGAEQYF
-,TRBV7-2,-,TRBJ1-2,TGTGCCAGCAGCTTTGCATCGGGCTATGGCTACACCTTC,CASSFASGYGYTF
TRBD1,TRBV4-3,-,TRBJ2-7,TGCGCCAGCAGCCTAGGGGACAGGGTTGGCGAGCAGTACTTC,CASSLGDRVGEQYF
-,TRBV5-5,-,TRBJ2-4,TGTGCCAGCAGCTTCGAGCGCTTTTATCAGTTGGGAGCCAAAAACATTCAGTACTTC,CASSFERFYQLGAKNIQYF
-,TRBV6-6,-,TRBJ2-3,TGTGCCAGCAGTACCCCTAACACAGATACGCAGTATTTT,CASSTPNTDTQYF
TRBD2,TRBV5-1,-,TRBJ2-7,TGCGCCAGCAGCTTGACGACTAGCGGAATATACGAGCAGTACTTC,CASSLTTSGIYEQYF
-,TRBV6-2/TRBV6-3,-,TRBJ2-5,TGTGCCAGCAGTTACTTGCACTTGAAGTCCCAGTACTTC,CASSYLHLKSQYF
-,TRBV6-2/TRBV6-3,-,TRBJ2-7,TGTGCCAGCAGTTATTACCCCGGGAACCTCTACGAGCAGTACTTC,CASSYYPGNLYEQYF
-,TRBV27,once,TRBJ2-3,TGTGCCAGCGGTTTAAGCACGAGGCCAGATACGCAGTATTTT,CASGLSTRPDTQYF
-,TRBV4-3,-,TRBJ1-4,TGCGCCAGCAGCCAAGAAAAGCCGGGGGGAGTGTCAACTAATGAAAAACTGTTTTTT,CASSQEKPGGVSTNEKLFF
TRBD1,TRBV3-1/TRBV3-2,-,TRBJ1-1,TGTGCCAGCGGACAGGGGCGGGCCACTGAAGCTTTCTTT,CASGQGRATEAFF
TRBD1,TRBV7-2,few,TRBJ1-2,TGTGCCAGCAGCTTAGTTTGGAAGGGGACAGGTGGCTACACCTTC,CASSLVWKGTGGYTF
-,TRBV7-9,few,TRBJ1-1,TGTGCCAGCAGCTTAGCGTTACCGCGGCCGGGGGACGCTGAAGCTTTCTTT,CASSLALPRPGDAEAFF